This T cell receptor beta chain was recorded in a study of CD8 T cell repertoires and HIV-1 epitope variants. Overall study context: Epitopes were three Gag families plus Nef HW9 and YT9. The baseline condition was 1M T cells left uncultured.

Profiling relied on immunoSEQ multiplex PCR, and the TCRdb table lists in-frame clones only, not all of them. The sample holds under 100,000 clones, around 67% seen once. Germline V gene data show CDR1 as MDHEN and CDR2 as SYDVKM. This CDR3 is 14 amino acids long. Trimming cost V 5 bases and J 3 bases; bases outside gene matches: 4. This sequence was found in a male donor with HIV. The sample was uncultured baseline CD8+ T cells from peripheral blood mononuclear cells (PBMCs). The V call is TRBV28, the J call TRBJ2-1; 7 bases fit TRBD2. CDR3 coding DNA: TGTGCCAGCAGTCTGTCTAGCGGCTACAATGAGCAGTTCTTC. It translates to CASSLSSGYNEQFF.